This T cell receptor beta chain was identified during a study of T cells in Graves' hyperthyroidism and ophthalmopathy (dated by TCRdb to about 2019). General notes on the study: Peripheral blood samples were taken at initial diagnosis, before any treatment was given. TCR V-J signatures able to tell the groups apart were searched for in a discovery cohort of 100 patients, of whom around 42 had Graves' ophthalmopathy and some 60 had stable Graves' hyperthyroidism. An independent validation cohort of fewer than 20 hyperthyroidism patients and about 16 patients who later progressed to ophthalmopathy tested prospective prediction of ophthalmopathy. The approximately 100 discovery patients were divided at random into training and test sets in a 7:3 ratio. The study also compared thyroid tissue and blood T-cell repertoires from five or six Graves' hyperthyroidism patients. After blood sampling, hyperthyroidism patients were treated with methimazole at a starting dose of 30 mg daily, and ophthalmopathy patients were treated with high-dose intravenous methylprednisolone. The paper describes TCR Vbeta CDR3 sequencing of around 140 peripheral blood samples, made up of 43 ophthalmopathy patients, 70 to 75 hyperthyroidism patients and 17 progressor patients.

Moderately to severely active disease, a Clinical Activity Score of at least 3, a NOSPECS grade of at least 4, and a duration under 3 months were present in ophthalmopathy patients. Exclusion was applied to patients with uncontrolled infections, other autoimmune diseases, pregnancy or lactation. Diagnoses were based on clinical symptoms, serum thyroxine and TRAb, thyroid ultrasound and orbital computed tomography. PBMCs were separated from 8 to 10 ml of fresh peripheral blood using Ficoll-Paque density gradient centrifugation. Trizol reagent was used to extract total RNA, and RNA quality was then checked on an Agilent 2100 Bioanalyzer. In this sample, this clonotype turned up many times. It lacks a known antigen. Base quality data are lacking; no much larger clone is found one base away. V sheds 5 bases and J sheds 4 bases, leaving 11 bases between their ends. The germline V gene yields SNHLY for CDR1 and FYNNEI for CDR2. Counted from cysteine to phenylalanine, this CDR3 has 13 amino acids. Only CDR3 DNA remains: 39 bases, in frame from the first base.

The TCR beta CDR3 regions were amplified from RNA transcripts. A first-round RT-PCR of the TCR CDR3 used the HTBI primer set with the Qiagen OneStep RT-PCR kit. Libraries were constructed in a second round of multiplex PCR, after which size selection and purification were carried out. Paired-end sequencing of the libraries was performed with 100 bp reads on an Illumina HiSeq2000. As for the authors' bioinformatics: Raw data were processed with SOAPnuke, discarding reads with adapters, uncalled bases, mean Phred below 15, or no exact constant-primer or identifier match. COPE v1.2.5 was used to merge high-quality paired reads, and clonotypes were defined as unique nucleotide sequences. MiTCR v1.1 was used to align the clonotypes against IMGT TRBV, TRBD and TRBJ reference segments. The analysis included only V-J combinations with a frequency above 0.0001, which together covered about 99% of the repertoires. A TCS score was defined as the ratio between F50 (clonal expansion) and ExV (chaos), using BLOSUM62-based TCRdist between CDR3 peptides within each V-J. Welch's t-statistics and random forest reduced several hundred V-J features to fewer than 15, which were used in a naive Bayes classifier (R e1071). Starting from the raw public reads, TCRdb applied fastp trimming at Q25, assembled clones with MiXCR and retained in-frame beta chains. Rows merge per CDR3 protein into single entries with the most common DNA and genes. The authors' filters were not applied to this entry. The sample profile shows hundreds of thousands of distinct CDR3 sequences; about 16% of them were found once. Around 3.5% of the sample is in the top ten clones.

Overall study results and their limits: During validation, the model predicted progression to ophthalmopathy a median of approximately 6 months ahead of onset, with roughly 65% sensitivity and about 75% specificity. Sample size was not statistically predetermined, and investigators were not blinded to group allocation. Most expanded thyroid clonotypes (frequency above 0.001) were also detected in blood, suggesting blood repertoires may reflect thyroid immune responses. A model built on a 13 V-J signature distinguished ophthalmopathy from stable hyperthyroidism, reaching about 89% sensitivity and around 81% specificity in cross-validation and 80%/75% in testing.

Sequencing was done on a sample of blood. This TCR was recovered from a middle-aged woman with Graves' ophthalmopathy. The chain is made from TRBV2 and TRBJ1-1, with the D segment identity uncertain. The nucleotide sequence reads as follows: TGTGCCAGCAGTAGGGTTTCGGGCACTGAAGCTTTCTTT. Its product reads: CASSRVSGTEAFF.